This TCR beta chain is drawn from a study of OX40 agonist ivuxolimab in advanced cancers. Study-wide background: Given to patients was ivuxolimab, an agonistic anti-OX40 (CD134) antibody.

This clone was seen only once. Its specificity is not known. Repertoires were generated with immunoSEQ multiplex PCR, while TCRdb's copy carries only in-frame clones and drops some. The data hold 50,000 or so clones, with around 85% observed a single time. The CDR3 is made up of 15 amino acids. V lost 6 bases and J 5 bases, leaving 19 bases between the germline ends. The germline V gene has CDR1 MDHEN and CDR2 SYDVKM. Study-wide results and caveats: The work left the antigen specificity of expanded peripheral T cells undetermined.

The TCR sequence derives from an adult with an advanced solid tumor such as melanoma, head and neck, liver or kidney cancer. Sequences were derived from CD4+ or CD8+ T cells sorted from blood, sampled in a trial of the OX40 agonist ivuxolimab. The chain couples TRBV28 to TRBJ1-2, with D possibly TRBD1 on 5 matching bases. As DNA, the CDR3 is TGTGCCAGCAGCCATCCCGGGACGGGACGTTATGGCTACACCTTC. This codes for CASSHPGTGRYGYTF.